The TCR beta chain under discussion was sequenced for a study of cytomegalovirus exposure and HLA in healthy donors. Turning to the study itself: There were some 380 genotyped donors. Of these, about 81% fell in the genetic ancestry cluster associated with self-reported Caucasian donors.

Researchers ran the PCR with 60 Vbeta and 13 Jbeta primers. Only in-frame clones appear in the TCRdb table, and some are missing; sequencing was by immunoSEQ multiplex PCR. The table shows 180,000 or so clones, with around 85% occurring only once. This clone was picked up one time. The ends were cut back, 7 bases at V and 2 bases at J, with 10 bases in the middle. This CDR3 spans 12 amino acids. Germline V gene lookup returns CDR1 SGHRS and CDR2 YFSETQ. The sequencing input was PBMCs. The chain recombines TRBV5-1 with TRBJ2-7, with D possibly being TRBD1 (6 bases). The receptor was derived from a man in his late teens or twenties in good health and CMV-seropositive. Written as DNA, the CDR3 is TGCGCCAGCTCAGGGGACCCCTACGAGCAGTACTTC. Residues: CASSGDPYEQYF.